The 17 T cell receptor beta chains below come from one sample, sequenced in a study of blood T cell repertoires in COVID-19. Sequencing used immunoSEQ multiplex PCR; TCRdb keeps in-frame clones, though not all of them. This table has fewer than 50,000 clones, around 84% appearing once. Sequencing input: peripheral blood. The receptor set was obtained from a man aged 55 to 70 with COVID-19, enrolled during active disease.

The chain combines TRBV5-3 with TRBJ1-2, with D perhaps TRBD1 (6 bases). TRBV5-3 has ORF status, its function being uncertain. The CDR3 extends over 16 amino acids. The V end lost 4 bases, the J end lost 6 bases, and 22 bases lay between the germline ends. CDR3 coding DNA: TGTGCCAGAAGCCCGTGGGGGGGACCTCAGGGGAATGGCTACACCTTC. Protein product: CARSPWGGPQGNGYTF.

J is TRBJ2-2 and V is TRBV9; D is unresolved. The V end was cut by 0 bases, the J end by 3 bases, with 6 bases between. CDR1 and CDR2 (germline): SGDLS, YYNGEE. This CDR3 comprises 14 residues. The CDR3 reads CASSVDPDTGELFF. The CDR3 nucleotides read TGTGCCAGCAGCGTAGACCCAGACACCGGGGAGCTGTTTTTT.

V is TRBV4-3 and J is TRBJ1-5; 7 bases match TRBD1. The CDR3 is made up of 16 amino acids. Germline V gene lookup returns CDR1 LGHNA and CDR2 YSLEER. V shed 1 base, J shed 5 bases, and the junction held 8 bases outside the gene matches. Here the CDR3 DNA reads TGCGCCAGCAGCCAAGCGTGGCAGGGGGTAGATCAGCCCCAGCATTTT. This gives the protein CASSQAWQGVDQPQHF.

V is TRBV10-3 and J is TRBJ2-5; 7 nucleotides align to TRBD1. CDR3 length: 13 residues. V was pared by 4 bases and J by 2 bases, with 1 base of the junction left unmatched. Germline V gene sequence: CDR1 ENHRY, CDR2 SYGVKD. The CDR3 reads CAISVGQQETQYF. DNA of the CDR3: TGTGCCATCAGTGTGGGACAGCAAGAGACCCAGTACTTC.

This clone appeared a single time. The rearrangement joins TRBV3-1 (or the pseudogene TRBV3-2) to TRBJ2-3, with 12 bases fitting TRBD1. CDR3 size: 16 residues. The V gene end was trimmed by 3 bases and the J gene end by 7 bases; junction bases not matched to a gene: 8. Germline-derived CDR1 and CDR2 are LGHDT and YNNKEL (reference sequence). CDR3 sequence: CASSQGTGGASNTQYF. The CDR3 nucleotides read TGTGCCAGCAGCCAGGGGACAGGGGGCGCTTCGAATACGCAGTATTTT.

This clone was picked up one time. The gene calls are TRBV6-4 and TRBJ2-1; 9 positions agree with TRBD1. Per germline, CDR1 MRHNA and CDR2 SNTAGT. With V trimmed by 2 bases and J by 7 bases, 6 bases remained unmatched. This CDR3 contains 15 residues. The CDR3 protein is CASSDGQGMFNEQFF. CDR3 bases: TGTGCCAGCAGTGACGGACAGGGGATGTTTAATGAGCAGTTCTTC.

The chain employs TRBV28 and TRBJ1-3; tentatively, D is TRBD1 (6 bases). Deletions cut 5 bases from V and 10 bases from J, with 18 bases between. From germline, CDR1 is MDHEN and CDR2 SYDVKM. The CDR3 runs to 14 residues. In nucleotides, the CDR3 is TGTGCCAGCAGTCAACCCGGGACATTTGTGACCATATATTTT. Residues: CASSQPGTFVTIYF.

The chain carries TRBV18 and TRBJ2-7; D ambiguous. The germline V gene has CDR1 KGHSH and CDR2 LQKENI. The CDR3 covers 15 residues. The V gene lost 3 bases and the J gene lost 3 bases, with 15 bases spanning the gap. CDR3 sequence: CASSPPEQVYYEQYF. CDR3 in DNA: TGTGCCAGCTCACCGCCCGAGCAGGTCTACTACGAGCAGTACTTC.

DNA of the CDR3: TGCGCCAGCGCCAGGTCCGGCGAGCAGTTCTTC. It yields the protein CASARSGEQFF. This chain joins TRBV10-2 and TRBJ2-1; D gene ambiguous. CDR1 WSHSY and CDR2 SAAADI come from the germline V gene. The CDR3 is 11 residues long. With 8 bases removed from V and 10 bases from J, the gap between germline ends came to 12 bases.

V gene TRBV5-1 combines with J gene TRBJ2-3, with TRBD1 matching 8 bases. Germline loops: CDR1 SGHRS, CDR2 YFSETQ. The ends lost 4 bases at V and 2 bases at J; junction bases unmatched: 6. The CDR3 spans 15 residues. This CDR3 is CASSQMTGATDTQYF. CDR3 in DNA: TGCGCCAGCAGCCAAATGACAGGGGCCACAGATACGCAGTATTTT.

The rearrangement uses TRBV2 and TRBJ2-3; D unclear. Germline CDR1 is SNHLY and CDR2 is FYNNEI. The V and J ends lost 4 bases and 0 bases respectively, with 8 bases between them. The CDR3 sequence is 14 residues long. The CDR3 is CASSALTSTDTQYF. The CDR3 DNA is TGTGCCAGCAGTGCCCTAACTAGCACAGATACGCAGTATTTT.

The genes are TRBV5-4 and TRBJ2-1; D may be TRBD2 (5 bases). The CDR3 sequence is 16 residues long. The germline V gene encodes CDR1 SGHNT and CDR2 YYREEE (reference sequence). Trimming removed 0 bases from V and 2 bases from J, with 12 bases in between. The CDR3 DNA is TGTGCCAGCAGCTTGGCCGGCGGACTTACCTACAATGAGCAGTTCTTC. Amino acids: CASSLAGGLTYNEQFF.

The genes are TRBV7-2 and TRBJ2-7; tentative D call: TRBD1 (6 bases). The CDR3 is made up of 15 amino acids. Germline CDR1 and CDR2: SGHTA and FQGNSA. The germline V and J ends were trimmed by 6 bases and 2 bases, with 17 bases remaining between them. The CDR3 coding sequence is TGTGCCAGCAGTCTGAACCCGGGACAAACCTACGAGCAGTACTTC. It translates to CASSLNPGQTYEQYF.

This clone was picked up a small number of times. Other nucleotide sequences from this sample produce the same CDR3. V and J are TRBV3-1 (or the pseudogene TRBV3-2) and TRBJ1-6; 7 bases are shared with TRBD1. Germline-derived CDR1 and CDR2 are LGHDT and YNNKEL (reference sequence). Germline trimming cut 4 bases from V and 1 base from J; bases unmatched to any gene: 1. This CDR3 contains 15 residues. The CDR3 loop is CASSPTGSYNSPLHF. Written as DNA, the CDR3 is TGTGCCAGCAGCCCGACAGGGTCCTATAATTCACCCCTCCACTTT.

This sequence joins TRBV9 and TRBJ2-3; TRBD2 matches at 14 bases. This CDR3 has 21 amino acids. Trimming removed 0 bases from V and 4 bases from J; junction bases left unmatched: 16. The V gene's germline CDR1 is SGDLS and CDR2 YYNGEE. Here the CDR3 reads CASSVATPGTSGSRGADTQYF. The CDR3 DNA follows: TGTGCCAGCAGCGTAGCTACGCCGGGGACTAGCGGGAGCCGAGGCGCAGATACGCAGTATTTT.

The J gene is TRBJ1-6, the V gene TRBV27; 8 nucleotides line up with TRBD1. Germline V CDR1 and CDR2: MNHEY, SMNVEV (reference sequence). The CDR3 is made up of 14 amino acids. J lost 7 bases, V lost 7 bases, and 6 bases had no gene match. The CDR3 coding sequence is TGTGCCAGCACCTGGGGGACAGGAAATTCACCCCTCCACTTT. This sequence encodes CASTWGTGNSPLHF.

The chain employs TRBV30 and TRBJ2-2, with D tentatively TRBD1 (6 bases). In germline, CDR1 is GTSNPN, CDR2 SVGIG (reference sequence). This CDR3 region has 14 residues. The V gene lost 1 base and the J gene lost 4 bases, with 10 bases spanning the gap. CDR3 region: CAWSAQQGTGELFF. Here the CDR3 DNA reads TGTGCCTGGAGTGCCCAACAGGGCACCGGGGAGCTGTTTTTT. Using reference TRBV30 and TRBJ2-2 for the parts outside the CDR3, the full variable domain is SQTIHQWPATLVQPVGSPLSLECTVEGTSNPNLYWYRQAAGRGLQLLFYSVGIGQISSEVPQNLSASRPQDRQFILSSKKLLLSDSGFYLCAWSAQQGTGELFFGEGSRLTVL.